Shown below are 25 T cell receptor beta chains from a single sample sequenced in a study of beta chain features in type 1 diabetes. Study-wide results and limits: Shortening of TCRB CDR3s, moderate but significant, appeared in all four CD4+ subsets of Type 1 diabetes patients.

All of the isolated RNA was reverse transcribed, so expressed TCRB transcripts were sequenced. Produced via immunoSEQ multiplex PCR; TCRdb's table is partial and in-frame only. The sample gives 330,000 or so clones, roughly 12% of which show up once; 0.0095% to 0.013% is in the top ten. Antigen specificity for these receptors is unknown. The sequenced sample consisted of naive CD4+ T cells from blood. These receptors originate from a woman aged 18-29 years with type 1 diabetes.

In this sample, this clone turned up a few times. This sequence joins TRBV7-9 and TRBJ1-2; D is undetermined. Germline V gene lookup returns CDR1 SEHNR and CDR2 FQNEAQ (reference sequence). The V end was cut by 5 bases, the J end by 10 bases, with 20 bases between. There are 14 residues in the CDR3. CDR3 residues: CASSVRWEVGHYTF. CDR3 sequence (DNA): TGTGCCAGCAGCGTGCGGTGGGAGGTGGGCCACTACACCTTC.

The chain recombines TRBV9 with TRBJ2-3; the D gene is possibly TRBD2 (6 bases). This CDR3 is built from 16 residues. V gave up 4 bases and J gave up 1 base, with 16 bases separating them. In germline, CDR1 is SGDLS, CDR2 YYNGEE. The CDR3 nucleotides are TGTGCCAGCAGCCCTTATAGCGGAGGCCGCACAGATACGCAGTATTTT. This translates into CASSPYSGGRTDTQYF.

The rearrangement uses TRBV6-5 and TRBJ1-5; D may be TRBD1 (6 bases). CDR1 and CDR2 (germline): MNHEY, SVGAGI. V dropped 0 bases and J dropped 7 bases, with 10 bases sitting between them. The CDR3 sequence is 14 residues long. CDR3 bases: TGTGCCAGCAGTTACTCTTGGGACACCCAGCCCCAGCATTTT. This translates into CASSYSWDTQPQHF.

There are a few counts of this clone. This chain uses TRBV7-2 with TRBJ1-6; 8 bases are shared with TRBD1. Germline trimming cut 4 bases from V and 10 bases from J; bases unmatched to any gene: 15. Germline V lookup: CDR1 SGHTA, CDR2 FQGNSA. The CDR3 loop spans 17 amino acids. CDR3: CASSSLRTGTFRSPLHF. The CDR3 DNA sequence: TGTGCCAGCAGCTCACTTCGGACAGGGACGTTTAGGTCACCCCTCCACTTT.

This clone was counted between two and nine times. This rearrangement joins TRBV4-3 to TRBJ2-1; possible D gene TRBD2, 5 bases. Trimming took off 0 bases at V and 10 bases at J, with 10 bases between the two ends. Germline V CDR1 and CDR2: LGHNA, YSLEER. The CDR3 is made up of 13 amino acids. This chain's CDR3 is CASSQENGMEQFF. CDR3 bases: TGCGCCAGCAGCCAAGAAAACGGGATGGAGCAGTTCTTC.

V and J are TRBV18 and TRBJ1-1; TRBD1 might be the D (5 bases). The germline gives CDR1 KGHSH, CDR2 LQKENI. Deletions cut 1 base from V and 5 bases from J, with 8 bases between. The CDR3 is 13 amino acids. DNA for the CDR3: TGTGCCAGCTCACCACAGGGGTTGACTGAAGCTTTCTTT. Translating gives CASSPQGLTEAFF. The full variable domain, its missing parts supplied by reference TRBV18 and TRBJ1-1, is NAGVMQNPRHLVRRRGQEARLRCSPMKGHSHVYWYRQLPEEGLKFMVYLQKENIIDESGMPKERFSAEFPKEGPSILRIQQVVRGDSAAYFCASSPQGLTEAFFGQGTRLTVV.

The J gene is TRBJ2-7, the V gene TRBV6-6; D remains unclear. The CDR3 spans 12 residues. Germline lookup yields CDR1 MNHNY and CDR2 SVGAGI (reference sequence). V was clipped by 6 bases and J by 0 bases, with 6 bases between them. CDR3 in amino acids: CASRLNSYEQYF. CDR3 DNA: TGTGCCAGCAGACTCAACTCCTACGAGCAGTACTTC.

J is TRBJ2-7 and V is TRBV7-9; 10 nucleotides line up with TRBD1. Germline values: CDR1 SEHNR, CDR2 FQNEAQ (reference sequence). This CDR3 region has 13 residues. V lost 10 bases, J lost 5 bases, and 8 bases stayed unmatched. Written as DNA, the CDR3 is TGTGCCACGCCTAGGACAGGGGGAAACGAGCAGTACTTC. The encoded protein is CATPRTGGNEQYF.

The V and J genes are TRBV5-4 and TRBJ1-6; 7 bases are shared with TRBD1. Looked up from germline, CDR1 is SGHNT and CDR2 is YYREEE (reference sequence). The CDR3 contains 18 residues. V shed 4 bases, J shed 7 bases, and the junction held 17 bases outside the gene matches. The CDR3 DNA reads TGTGCCAGCAGCCCGTGGGAAGGGGGCTCGATCGTGAATTCACCCCTCCACTTT. Translation gives CASSPWEGGSIVNSPLHF.

The V and J genes are TRBV30 and TRBJ2-5; D might be TRBD2 (8 bases). There are 15 residues in the CDR3. Germline lookup yields CDR1 GTSNPN and CDR2 SVGIG (reference sequence). The CDR3, as DNA: TGTGTACTAGCGGAACCAGGGGGAGTTCGCGAGACCCAGTACTTC. Translating gives CVLAEPGGVRETQYF.

The V call is TRBV7-9, the J call TRBJ1-2; tentatively, D is TRBD1 (5 bases). The CDR3 sequence is 14 residues long. Trimming took off 6 bases at V and 4 bases at J, with 15 bases between the two ends. Per the germline V gene, CDR1 is SEHNR and CDR2 is FQNEAQ (reference sequence). The CDR3 here is CASSWIREAYGYTF. Written as DNA, the CDR3 is TGTGCCAGCAGTTGGATCAGGGAGGCCTATGGCTACACCTTC.

This clone was seen a handful of times. The chain combines TRBV18 with TRBJ2-7; D might be TRBD1 (6 bases). Germline V CDR1 and CDR2: KGHSH, LQKENI. The CDR3 has 15 amino acids. V dropped 5 bases and J dropped 2 bases, with 16 bases sitting between them. The CDR3 reads CASSSGVAGPYEQYF. The DNA for the CDR3 is TGTGCCAGCTCATCAGGGGTGGCCGGCCCCTACGAGCAGTACTTC.

J is TRBJ1-1 and V is TRBV27; D call uncertain. With 0 bases removed from V and 9 bases from J, the gap between germline ends came to 11 bases. CDR3 length: 13 residues. CDR1 MNHEY and CDR2 SMNVEV come from the germline V gene (reference sequence). CDR3 in amino acids: CASSLSTGRKAFF. The DNA for the CDR3 is TGTGCCAGCAGTTTATCGACCGGGAGAAAAGCTTTCTTT.

A few counts support this clone. This rearrangement joins TRBV5-1 to TRBJ1-5; 7 nucleotides match TRBD1. Unmatched junction bases numbered 9, after V lost 4 bases and J lost 5 bases. Germline CDR1 is SGHRS and CDR2 is YFSETQ. CDR3 size: 15 residues. The CDR3 sequence is CASSPGTEGYQPQHF. CDR3 nucleotides: TGCGCCAGCAGCCCCGGGACAGAAGGCTATCAGCCCCAGCATTTT.

Remarks on this clone: An end of the junction does not agree with germline; a read error may underlie this. CDR3 nucleotide sequence: TGTGCTAGCAGCTTGGGCGGGAGATTGGATACGCAGTATTTT. Residues: CASSLGGRLDTQYF. The chain uses TRBV7-7 and TRBJ2-3, with 7 nucleotides matching TRBD2. Germline CDR1 is SSHAT and CDR2 is FNYEAQ (reference sequence). CDR3 length: 14 amino acids.

The chain is built from TRBV11-2 and TRBJ2-3; D is undetermined. The V gene's germline CDR1 is SGHAT and CDR2 FQNNGV. V lost 0 bases to trimming and J lost 3 bases, with 10 bases between them. The CDR3 covers 15 residues. The CDR3 is CASSLDRSPTDTQYF. CDR3 DNA sequence: TGTGCCAGCAGCTTAGATAGGAGTCCTACAGATACGCAGTATTTT.

CDR3 sequence: CASSRRDRAMTGYTF. The CDR3, as DNA: TGTGCCAGCTCACGACGGGACAGGGCAATGACAGGCTACACCTTC. The chain combines TRBV18 with TRBJ1-2; 9 bases map to TRBD1. Trimming at V came to 4 bases and at J to 8 bases, leaving 11 bases not matched to a gene. Germline loops: CDR1 KGHSH, CDR2 LQKENI. The CDR3 consists of 15 residues.

The CDR3 DNA is TGTGCCAGCAGCTTAACCTCTAGCGGCCCGAGGGAGCAGTACTTC. Its protein product is CASSLTSSGPREQYF. The rearrangement links TRBV7-2 to TRBJ2-7; the match to TRBD2 covers 7 bases. This CDR3 has 15 residues. The trim removed 2 bases at V and 7 bases at J, leaving 11 bases unmatched. Germline-derived CDR1 and CDR2 are SGHTA and FQGNSA. The variable domain in full, with the rest retrieved from reference TRBV7-2 and TRBJ2-7, is GAGVSQSPSNKVTEKGKDVELRCDPISGHTALYWYRQSLGQGLEFLIYFQGNSAPDKSGLPSDRFSAERTGGSVSTLTIQRTQQEDSAVYLCASSLTSSGPREQYFGPGTRLTVT.

The rearrangement links TRBV28 to TRBJ1-2; 8 nucleotides match TRBD1. The CDR3 runs 13 residues. The V segment lost 3 bases and the J segment 8 bases; nucleotides outside the gene matches: 5. Germline assignment: CDR1 MDHEN and CDR2 SYDVKM. As DNA, the CDR3 is TGTGCCAGCAGTTTTTCCAGGGGGCAAGGCTACACCTTC. This encodes CASSFSRGQGYTF.

The J gene is TRBJ2-2, the V gene TRBV11-3; weak D call: TRBD1 (7 bases). With 9 bases removed from V and 2 bases from J, the gap between germline ends came to 13 bases. CDR1 is SGHNT, CDR2 YENEEA, per germline. CDR3 size: 14 residues. CDR3 sequence: CASTQGGNTGELFF. DNA for the CDR3: TGTGCCAGTACTCAGGGGGGAAACACCGGGGAGCTGTTTTTT.

The rearrangement links TRBV7-2 to TRBJ1-4, with 7 positions matching TRBD1. The junction had 5 bases not matched to a gene; V was cut back by 4 bases and J by 6 bases. This CDR3 is built from 14 residues. The germline V gene has CDR1 SGHTA and CDR2 FQGNSA. The DNA of the CDR3 is TGTGCCAGCAGCTCGAGACAGGGTCATGAAAAACTGTTTTTT. Protein: CASSSRQGHEKLFF.

This chain connects TRBV15 to TRBJ1-3, with a possible D match to TRBD1 (5 bases). The V end was cut by 3 bases, the J end by 8 bases, with 17 bases between. Germline values: CDR1 LNHNV, CDR2 YYDKDF (reference sequence). The CDR3 length is 15 residues. The CDR3 here is CATSSPQGKMDTIYF. The CDR3 bases are TGTGCCACCAGCAGTCCTCAGGGAAAGATGGACACCATATATTTT. The complete variable domain, with remaining parts taken from reference TRBV15 and TRBJ1-3, reads DAMVIQNPRYQVTQFGKPVTLSCSQTLNHNVMYWYQQKSSQAPKLLFHYYDKDFNNEADTPDNFQSRRPNTSFCFLDIRSPGLGDTAMYLCATSSPQGKMDTIYFGEGSWLTVV.

The chain joins TRBV4-2 to TRBJ2-7, with TRBD2 matching 10 bases. The CDR3 is made up of 15 amino acids. The ends lost 4 bases at V and 0 bases at J; junction bases unmatched: 3. The germline gives CDR1 LGHNA, CDR2 YNFKEQ. CDR3 nucleotide sequence: TGTGCCAGCAGCCGAGGACTAGCGGACTCCTACGAGCAGTACTTC. Amino acids: CASSRGLADSYEQYF.

This clone was observed a few times. The chain uses TRBV6-6 and TRBJ2-7; 9 bases align to TRBD1. Germline CDR1 MNHNY, CDR2 SVGAGI (reference sequence). V dropped 4 bases and J dropped 5; count of bases not matched to a gene: 9. This CDR3 spans 15 amino acids. CDR3 sequence: CASSFPGQGYHEQYF. CDR3 nucleotides: TGTGCCAGCAGTTTTCCCGGACAGGGGTACCACGAGCAGTACTTC.

Only a few counts were recorded for this clone. V and J are TRBV5-1 and TRBJ2-1; 8 positions match TRBD2. This CDR3 comprises 14 residues. V was pared by 4 bases and J by 0 bases, with 0 bases of the junction left unmatched. CDR1 is SGHRS, CDR2 YFSETQ, per germline. This CDR3 is CASSGTSSYNEQFF. DNA of the CDR3: TGCGCCAGCAGCGGGACTAGCTCCTACAATGAGCAGTTCTTC.